The 31 T cell receptor beta chains given below trace back to one sample, sequenced in a study of cytomegalovirus exposure and HLA in healthy donors. In the PCR, 60 Vbeta and 13 Jbeta primers were used. Assay used: immunoSEQ multiplex PCR; TCRdb lists only in-frame clones, some missing. The sample shows 95,000 to 150,000 clones, 77% of them seen only once. Source material: PBMCs. The origin of the receptors is a man aged 18 to 30 in good health and CMV-seropositive.

The chain has TRBV12-5 and TRBJ1-2, with 9 positions matching TRBD1. J lost 7 bases, V lost 2 bases, and 2 bases had no gene match. CDR3 size: 13 residues. Looked up from germline, CDR1 is LGHNT and CDR2 is FRNRAP. DNA of the CDR3: TGTGCTAGTGGTTTGACAGGGGGCTTTGGCTACACCTTC. Protein: CASGLTGGFGYTF.

This chain links TRBV21-1 with TRBJ2-3; the table's D call TRBD2 went unverified against the DNA. TRBV21-1 is listed as a pseudogene. The CDR3 sequence is 14 residues long. The CDR3 is CASRLAGRTDTQYF. The CDR3 bases are TGTGCCAGCCGGCTAGCGGGGAGGACAGATACGCAGTATTTT.

The chain is built from TRBV7-2 and TRBJ2-7; D is unresolved. Germline-derived CDR1 and CDR2 are SGHTA and FQGNSA. With 7 bases removed from V and 3 bases from J, the gap between germline ends came to 10 bases. The CDR3 contains 12 residues. CDR3 in amino acids: CASKETNYEQYF. For the CDR3, the DNA is TGTGCCAGCAAAGAAACAAACTACGAGCAGTACTTC. Filled out from reference TRBV7-2 and TRBJ2-7, the complete variable domain reads GAGVSQSPSNKVTEKGKDVELRCDPISGHTALYWYRQSLGQGLEFLIYFQGNSAPDKSGLPSDRFSAERTGGSVSTLTIQRTQQEDSAVYLCASKETNYEQYFGPGTRLTVT.

The genes are TRBV30 and TRBJ1-2; D perhaps matches TRBD1 (6 bases). The CDR3 totals 14 residues. V lost 3 bases and J lost 4, with 15 bases in between. CDR1 and CDR2 from the germline V gene are GTSNPN and SVGIG (reference sequence). The CDR3, as DNA: TGTGCCTGGAGCCCTGCAGGGGTTGGCTATGGCTACACCTTC. It encodes CAWSPAGVGYGYTF.

In this sample, this clone turned up once. The rearrangement links TRBV15 to TRBJ2-2; no clear D gene. This CDR3 is built from 13 residues. Trimming removed 0 bases from V and 8 bases from J, with 7 bases in between. In germline, CDR1 is LNHNV, CDR2 YYDKDF (reference sequence). Written as DNA, the CDR3 is TGTGCCACCAGCAGAGACGTTCGGGGGGAGCTGTTTTTT. Protein sequence: CATSRDVRGELFF.

There are a few counts of this clone. V and J are TRBV6-1 and TRBJ1-3; D is unresolved. The CDR3 extends over 15 amino acids. V shed 2 bases and J shed 0 bases, with 8 bases lying between them. Germline V gene lookup returns CDR1 MNHNS and CDR2 SASEGT. The CDR3 sequence: CASSEIAYSGNTIYF. The CDR3 bases are TGTGCCAGCAGTGAAATCGCCTACTCTGGAAACACCATATATTTT.

V is TRBV5-1 and J is TRBJ2-7; TRBD1 matches at 7 bases. CDR3 length: 14 amino acids. The V gene end was trimmed by 0 bases and the J gene end by 0 bases; junction bases not matched to a gene: 0. Germline V gene data show CDR1 as SGHRS and CDR2 as YFSETQ. The CDR3 region has the DNA TGCGCCAGCAGCTTGGGGGACAGCTCCTACGAGCAGTACTTC. Its protein product is CASSLGDSSYEQYF.

In this sample, this clone turned up once. The chain links TRBV29-1 to TRBJ1-2, with TRBD1 matching 9 bases. This CDR3 comprises 15 residues. V trimming: 3 bases; J trimming: 4 bases; junction bases outside the gene matches: 9. Germline values: CDR1 SQVTM, CDR2 ANQGSEA. The CDR3 coding sequence is TGCAGCGTTGATTCTGCGGGACAGGGAGGCTATGGCTACACCTTC. Translation gives CSVDSAGQGGYGYTF.

The chain uses TRBV29-1 and TRBJ1-1; 7 nucleotides align to TRBD1. Looked up from germline, CDR1 is SQVTM and CDR2 is ANQGSEA. The CDR3 loop spans 14 amino acids. Losses at the gene ends were 7 bases for V and 2 bases for J; bases not matched to a gene: 10. The CDR3 here is CSAGGRQGNTEAFF. The CDR3 DNA follows: TGCAGCGCGGGCGGCAGACAGGGAAACACTGAAGCTTTCTTT.

This clone has only one observation. The V and J genes are TRBV10-3 and TRBJ2-2; 8 bases fit TRBD2. Germline-derived CDR1 and CDR2 are ENHRY and SYGVKD. The ends lost 3 bases at V and 6 bases at J; junction bases unmatched: 9. The CDR3 spans 16 residues. The CDR3 DNA reads as TGTGCCATCAGTGAAGGTAGCGGGGCCCATTCCGGGGAGCTGTTTTTT. Protein product: CAISEGSGAHSGELFF.

This clone was detected only once. The CDR3 DNA sequence: TGTGCCTGGAGTAGCAGGGTCATCTTTAGCAATCAGCCCCAGCATTTT. Translation gives CAWSSRVIFSNQPQHF. The rearrangement uses TRBV30 and TRBJ1-5; the D gene is possibly TRBD1 (5 bases). The ends were cut back, 2 bases at V and 0 bases at J, with 14 bases in the middle. Germline V gene lookup returns CDR1 GTSNPN and CDR2 SVGIG (reference sequence). There are 16 residues in the CDR3.

The rearrangement uses TRBV7-8 and TRBJ1-1, with D possibly being TRBD1 (5 bases). The CDR3 runs to 14 residues. Germline-derived CDR1 and CDR2 are SGHVS and FQNEAQ. Trimming shortened V by 6 bases and J by 7 bases, and 18 bases separated the two germline ends. The CDR3: CASRGGGGWDEAFF. As DNA, the CDR3 is TGTGCCAGCAGGGGGGGAGGAGGTTGGGATGAAGCTTTCTTT.

The rearrangement links TRBV18 to TRBJ1-1, with 7 bases fitting TRBD1. CDR1 and CDR2 from the germline V gene are KGHSH and LQKENI. This CDR3 region has 13 residues. V lost 6 bases and J lost 1; bases outside the gene matches: 2. The CDR3 coding sequence is TGTGCCAGCTCGGGACAGTCGAACACTGAAGCTTTCTTT. Its protein is CASSGQSNTEAFF.

V is TRBV15 and J is TRBJ1-5; D is ambiguous. Trimming stripped 5 bases from V and 2 bases from J, with 13 bases between. The CDR3 consists of 15 residues. CDR1 and CDR2 (germline): LNHNV, YYDKDF (reference sequence). CDR3 region: CATSDGVNGNQPQHF. DNA for the CDR3: TGTGCCACCAGCGACGGAGTAAACGGCAATCAGCCCCAGCATTTT.

The chain carries TRBV5-1 and TRBJ2-3; 13 bases line up with TRBD2. Trimming cost V 6 bases and J 1 base; bases outside gene matches: 8. The CDR3 length is 17 residues. In germline, CDR1 is SGHRS, CDR2 YFSETQ. The CDR3 DNA follows: TGCGCCAGCACCAGACTAGCGGGGGGAGGACGCACAGATACGCAGTATTTT. This codes for CASTRLAGGGRTDTQYF. Together with reference TRBV5-1 and TRBJ2-3, the CDR3 gives the full variable domain: KAGVTQTPRYLIKTRGQQVTLSCSPISGHRSVSWYQQTPGQGLQFLFEYFSETQRNKGNFPGRFSGRQFSNSRSEMNVSTLELGDSALYLCASTRLAGGGRTDTQYFGPGTRLTVL.

In its sample, this clone was seen a few times. The rearrangement uses TRBV2 and TRBJ2-3; 9 bases fit TRBD1. The CDR3 has 14 residues. Germline CDR1 and CDR2: SNHLY and FYNNEI. V lost 8 bases, J lost 2 bases, and 5 bases stayed unmatched. The CDR3 region is CASGGQGNTDTQYF. For the CDR3, the DNA is TGTGCCAGCGGGGGACAGGGAAACACAGATACGCAGTATTTT.

The gene calls are TRBV14 and TRBJ1-1; D ambiguous. Per germline, CDR1 SGHDN and CDR2 FVKESK. The length of the CDR3 is 16 residues. V was shortened by 0 bases and J by 2 bases, with 13 bases between the two germline ends. CDR3 DNA sequence: TGTGCCAGCAGCCAAGATGTTTCCAGGCCAAACACTGAAGCTTTCTTT. It specifies CASSQDVSRPNTEAFF.

This clone appeared a few times. The genes are TRBV5-1 and TRBJ1-4; 7 bases line up with TRBD1. The CDR3 consists of 14 residues. J was trimmed by 3 bases and V by 6 bases; bases with no gene match: 5. The germline CDR1 and CDR2 sequences are SGHRS and YFSETQ. The CDR3 sequence is CASTGGQSNEKLFF. The DNA for the CDR3 is TGCGCCAGCACAGGGGGACAGTCTAATGAAAAACTGTTTTTT.

This chain joins TRBV30 and TRBJ1-1, with D tentatively TRBD1 (5 bases). This CDR3 spans 15 amino acids. V lost 3 bases and J lost 0, with 14 bases in between. The germline V gene has CDR1 GTSNPN and CDR2 SVGIG (reference sequence). DNA for the CDR3: TGTGCCTGGAGCGTCCTGCCAGGGCTGAACACTGAAGCTTTCTTT. As protein: CAWSVLPGLNTEAFF.

The J gene is TRBJ2-7, the V gene TRBV6-6, with D unresolved. The CDR3 covers 13 residues. V was clipped by 7 bases and J by 5 bases, with 15 bases between them. Germline CDR1 MNHNY, CDR2 SVGAGI (reference sequence). CDR3 coding DNA: TGTGCCAGCACCTCCAGAGGCGTCGACGAGCAGTACTTC. Its protein is CASTSRGVDEQYF.

The chain links TRBV27 to TRBJ1-1, with D possibly TRBD1 on 5 matching bases. This CDR3 contains 14 residues. V was shortened by 4 bases and J by 5 bases, with 14 bases between the two germline ends. In germline, CDR1 is MNHEY, CDR2 SMNVEV (reference sequence). CDR3 amino acids: CASSWDLFSTEAFF. CDR3 sequence (DNA): TGTGCCAGCAGTTGGGACTTGTTTTCGACTGAAGCTTTCTTT.

This sequence joins TRBV28 and TRBJ2-7; D uncertain. In germline, CDR1 is MDHEN, CDR2 SYDVKM. The length of the CDR3 is 16 residues. V lost 4 bases to trimming and J lost 6 bases, with 22 bases between them. The CDR3 loop reads CASSSRPDSHRFEQYF. As DNA, the CDR3 is TGTGCCAGCAGTTCCAGACCCGACTCTCACCGGTTCGAGCAGTACTTC.

The chain joins TRBV15 to TRBJ1-5, with a possible D match to TRBD1 (6 bases). Germline V gives CDR1 LNHNV, CDR2 YYDKDF (reference sequence). The CDR3 is 15 residues long. V shed 5 bases and J shed 6 bases, with 17 bases lying between them. CDR3 residues: CATSEARGGSQPQHF. The CDR3 nucleotides are TGTGCCACCAGCGAGGCCCGGGGGGGCAGTCAGCCCCAGCATTTT.

The chain joins TRBV5-4 to TRBJ1-1; weak D call: TRBD1 (6 bases). The CDR3 consists of 15 residues. V was cut by 0 bases and J by 0 bases, with 9 bases left in between. Germline assignment: CDR1 SGHNT and CDR2 YYREEE (reference sequence). The CDR3 nucleotides read TGTGCCAGCAGCTTGGGACAGGCGATGAACACTGAAGCTTTCTTT. Protein: CASSLGQAMNTEAFF.

V and J are TRBV4-1 and TRBJ1-2; 7 nucleotides line up with TRBD1. Germline V gives CDR1 MGHRA, CDR2 YSYEKL. This CDR3 spans 16 amino acids. V lost 0 bases and J lost 9; bases outside the gene matches: 13. Here the CDR3 DNA reads TGCGCCAGCAGCCAAGAAGGAGACAGGGTAATGAGTAGCTACACCTTC. It encodes CASSQEGDRVMSSYTF.

The gene calls are TRBV5-1 and TRBJ2-5, with 9 positions matching TRBD1. Germline CDR1 is SGHRS and CDR2 is YFSETQ. V dropped 2 bases and J dropped 11; count of bases not matched to a gene: 13. The CDR3 extends over 15 amino acids. CDR3 in amino acids: CASSLGTGIVREQYF. The CDR3 DNA reads TGCGCCAGCAGCTTAGGGACAGGGATCGTAAGGGAGCAGTACTTC.

The chain recombines TRBV27 with TRBJ1-3, with TRBD1 as a possible D gene (5 bases). This CDR3 region has 16 residues. Trimming took 5 bases from V and 1 from J, leaving 15 bases between them. Germline CDR1 reads MNHEY; CDR2 reads SMNVEV (reference sequence). CDR3 in amino acids: CASSPQTENSGNTIYF. In nucleotides, the CDR3 is TGTGCCAGCAGTCCCCAGACAGAGAATTCTGGAAACACCATATATTTT.

CDR3 amino acids: CASSLTRTGLTYEQYF. CDR3 nucleotides: TGTGCCAGCAGTTTGACGAGGACAGGGCTAACCTACGAGCAGTACTTC. The rearrangement links TRBV27 to TRBJ2-7; 8 bases match TRBD1. V shed 3 bases, J shed 2 bases, and the junction held 9 bases outside the gene matches. Germline values: CDR1 MNHEY, CDR2 SMNVEV (reference sequence). The CDR3 consists of 16 residues.

This CDR3 reads CASSELRPGLAGVDTGELFF. In nucleotides, the CDR3 is TGTGCCAGCAGTGAATTGCGACCGGGACTAGCGGGGGTGGACACCGGGGAGCTGTTTTTT. This chain uses TRBV2 with TRBJ2-2; TRBD2 aligns across 14 bases. This CDR3 is 20 amino acids long. The trim removed 2 bases at V and 3 bases at J, leaving 11 bases unmatched. Germline V gene data show CDR1 as SNHLY and CDR2 as FYNNEI.

The chain has TRBV6-5 and TRBJ2-7; unclear D gene. The V end lost 0 bases, the J end lost 2 bases, and 11 bases lay between the germline ends. From germline, CDR1 is MNHEY and CDR2 SVGAGI. This CDR3 is built from 15 residues. CDR3 sequence (DNA): TGTGCCAGCAGTTACTCGACGGGTGAGACCTACGAGCAGTACTTC. Translation: CASSYSTGETYEQYF.

The rearrangement links TRBV5-1 to TRBJ2-5; 13 bases line up with TRBD2. V dropped 0 bases and J dropped 5; count of bases not matched to a gene: 1. Germline CDR1 reads SGHRS; CDR2 reads YFSETQ. CDR3 length: 15 amino acids. In DNA form, the CDR3 reads TGCGCCAGCAGCTTGGGGACTAGCGGGAGCGAGACCCAGTACTTC. This translates into CASSLGTSGSETQYF.